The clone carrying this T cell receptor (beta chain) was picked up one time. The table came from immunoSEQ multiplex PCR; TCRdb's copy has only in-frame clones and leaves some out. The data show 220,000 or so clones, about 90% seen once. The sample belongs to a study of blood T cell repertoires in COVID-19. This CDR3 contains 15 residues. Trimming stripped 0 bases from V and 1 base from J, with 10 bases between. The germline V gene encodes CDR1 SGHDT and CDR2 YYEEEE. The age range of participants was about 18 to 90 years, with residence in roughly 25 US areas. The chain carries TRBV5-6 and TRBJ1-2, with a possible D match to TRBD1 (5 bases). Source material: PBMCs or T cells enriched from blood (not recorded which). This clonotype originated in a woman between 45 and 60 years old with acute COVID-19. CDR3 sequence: CASSLGQLINYGYTF. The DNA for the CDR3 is TGTGCCAGCAGCTTGGGACAGCTAATTAACTATGGCTACACCTTC.